A single sample is the source of the 14 T cell receptor beta chains below, sequenced in a study of T cell responses to AZD1222 COVID-19 vaccine. Only in-frame clones appear in the TCRdb table, and some are missing; sequencing was by immunoSEQ multiplex PCR. The table lists under 150,000 clones, less than 90% of them singletons, with 7.5% in the top ten. The sample in question was peripheral blood, obtained on day 0 of AZD1222 vaccination. These receptors all come from an adult in good health.

The V gene is TRBV5-1, the J gene TRBJ2-1; possibly TRBD1 for D (5 bases). Germline V gene sequence: CDR1 SGHRS, CDR2 YFSETQ. The CDR3 runs 15 residues. The V end lost 0 bases, the J end lost 8 bases, and 15 bases lay between the germline ends. The CDR3 region has the DNA TGCGCCAGCAGCTTGGTTTCTCAGGGTCGGGATGAGCAGTTCTTC. Its translation: CASSLVSQGRDEQFF. Drawing the rest from reference TRBV5-1 and TRBJ2-1, the complete variable domain is KAGVTQTPRYLIKTRGQQVTLSCSPISGHRSVSWYQQTPGQGLQFLFEYFSETQRNKGNFPGRFSGRQFSNSRSEMNVSTLELGDSALYLCASSLVSQGRDEQFFGPGTRLTVL.

The CDR3 DNA sequence: TGTGCCAGCAGTCGTAACCGGGTTCCGAGCTCCTACGAGCAGTACTTC. It yields the protein CASSRNRVPSSYEQYF. The chain couples TRBV6-2 or TRBV6-3 to TRBJ2-7; D unresolved. Germline V gives CDR1 MNHEY, CDR2 SVGEGT. The CDR3 is 16 residues long. V was clipped by 5 bases and J by 0 bases, with 17 bases between them.

CDR3 in DNA: TGTGCCAGCAGTTTGAGCGGGGGATACAATGAGCAGTTCTTC. Amino acid sequence: CASSLSGGYNEQFF. The rearrangement links TRBV27 to TRBJ2-1, with TRBD2 matching 8 bases. Germline V lookup: CDR1 MNHEY, CDR2 SMNVEV (reference sequence). The CDR3 contains 14 residues. Unmatched junction bases numbered 2, after V lost 3 bases and J lost 4 bases.

This sequence joins TRBV14 and TRBJ1-1; unclear D gene. The CDR3 consists of 16 residues. V was pared by 3 bases and J by 3 bases, with 17 bases between. Per germline, CDR1 SGHDN and CDR2 FVKESK. Here the CDR3 DNA reads TGTGCCAGCAGCCAGTTGAAGAGTCAGGACGACACTGAAGCTTTCTTT. It codes for CASSQLKSQDDTEAFF.

V and J are TRBV6-1 and TRBJ2-7; 7 positions agree with TRBD1. This CDR3 has 15 residues. V shed 3 bases, J shed 2 bases, and the junction held 7 bases outside the gene matches. CDR1 and CDR2 (germline): MNHNS, SASEGT. DNA of the CDR3: TGTGCCAGCAGTGAGCCGGGACAGATACCCTACGAGCAGTACTTC. Its protein product is CASSEPGQIPYEQYF.

Only a few counts were recorded for this clone. The rearrangement joins TRBV27 to TRBJ2-7; D gene unclear. V was trimmed by 3 bases and J by 3 bases, leaving 12 bases between them. The CDR3 is 14 amino acids. CDR1 is MNHEY and CDR2 is SMNVEV in the germline V gene (reference sequence). CDR3 DNA: TGTGCCAGCAGTTTTAGCCAGACCCACTACGAGCAGTACTTC. Translating it yields CASSFSQTHYEQYF.

This chain links TRBV7-9 with TRBJ1-5; D uncertain. The ends were cut back, 5 bases at V and 4 bases at J, with 6 bases in the middle. The germline gives CDR1 SEHNR, CDR2 FQNEAQ (reference sequence). The CDR3 extends over 12 amino acids. CDR3 coding DNA: TGTGCCAGCAGCGTGCCAAATCAGCCCCAGCATTTT. Amino acids: CASSVPNQPQHF.

This clone was observed a handful of times. The genes are TRBV15 and TRBJ1-3; D perhaps matches TRBD1 (5 bases). The CDR3 runs 15 residues. V lost 0 bases, J lost 2 bases, and 8 bases lay in between. The V gene's germline CDR1 is LNHNV and CDR2 YYDKDF (reference sequence). This CDR3 is CATSREKGTGNTIYF. In DNA form, the CDR3 reads TGTGCCACCAGCAGAGAAAAGGGGACTGGAAACACCATATATTTT.

CDR3 sequence reads: CASSLRGQGTTLYGYTF. CDR3 bases: TGTGCCAGCAGTTTAAGGGGACAGGGGACGACTCTCTATGGCTACACCTTC. The V call is TRBV28, the J call TRBJ1-2, with TRBD1 matching 10 bases. Germline CDR1 MDHEN, CDR2 SYDVKM. This CDR3 region has 17 residues. The V segment lost 2 bases and the J segment 4 bases; nucleotides outside the gene matches: 10.

V gene TRBV6-5 combines with J gene TRBJ1-1, with D possibly TRBD1 on 5 matching bases. Germline CDR1 MNHEY, CDR2 SVGAGI. The CDR3 runs 14 residues. V gave up 4 bases and J gave up 0 bases, with 9 bases separating them. In nucleotides, the CDR3 is TGTGCCAGCAGTTTGCAGGGCTTGAACACTGAAGCTTTCTTT. This codes for CASSLQGLNTEAFF.

The V call is TRBV19, the J call TRBJ2-7, with a weak D call TRBD1 (5 bases). This CDR3 has 13 residues. The germline gives CDR1 LNHDA, CDR2 SQIVND (reference sequence). V was shortened by 6 bases and J by 2 bases, with 11 bases between the two germline ends. CDR3 bases: TGTGCCAGTAGCCAGGGTTTTGCCTACGAGCAGTACTTC. This encodes CASSQGFAYEQYF.

This clone appeared a single time. The chain carries TRBV25-1 and TRBJ2-3; maybe TRBD1 (6 bases). Germline V gene sequence: CDR1 MGHDK, CDR2 SYGVNS. With 3 bases removed from V and 1 base from J, the gap between germline ends came to 11 bases. The CDR3 totals 15 residues. CDR3 amino acids: CASSDRDTGTDTQYF. The CDR3 region has the DNA TGTGCCAGCAGTGACCGGGACACCGGCACAGATACGCAGTATTTT.

V and J are TRBV7-2 and TRBJ2-7, with TRBD1 as a possible D gene (7 bases). This CDR3 has 17 residues. Germline V gives CDR1 SGHTA, CDR2 FQGNSA. V dropped 2 bases and J dropped 2 bases, with 19 bases sitting between them. CDR3 coding DNA: TGTGCCAGCAGCTTACCCGGAGGGGGCAGGGGAACCTACGAGCAGTACTTC. It is translated as CASSLPGGGRGTYEQYF.

V and J are TRBV11-2 and TRBJ2-1, with 8 bases lining up with TRBD2. Germline values: CDR1 SGHAT, CDR2 FQNNGV. V lost 2 bases to trimming and J lost 5 bases; unmatched junction nucleotides: 5. This CDR3 has 15 residues. CDR3 region: CASSLITSGDNEQFF. Here the CDR3 DNA reads TGTGCCAGCAGCTTAATAACTAGCGGAGACAATGAGCAGTTCTTC.